The clone carrying this T cell receptor beta chain has at least ten counts. No antigen is known for it. MiXCR, run by TCRdb on the reads, gives a single entry per CDR3 protein. Of 250,000 or so distinct CDR3 sequences in the sample, more than 9% are singletons; the top ten hold 1.5% to 2%. This sample is drawn from a study of T cell repertoires in cytomegalovirus infection. On the study more broadly: Matching HLA type and CMV infection were both indicated by public TCR beta signatures.

The CDR3 covers 13 residues. V was clipped by 7 bases and J by 8 bases; unmatched bases: 10. Germline V gene lookup returns CDR1 SGHTA and CDR2 FQGNSA. Study-wide points: The ex vivo response was dominated by HLA-C-restricted CMV-specific TCR beta clonotypes. Identification of carriers of CMV plus the relevant HLA was performed using cumulative public TCR beta family frequency.

The sequence derives from a human donor in good health (CMV status not recorded). Some clones in this sample may be carry-over from other donors' samples. Sequencing was performed on PBMCs. This sequence joins TRBV7-2 and TRBJ1-2; 7 bases agree with TRBD1. CDR3 in DNA: TGTGCCAGCATCGCCGACAGGGCGGGGGGCTACACCTTC. Its translation: CASIADRAGGYTF.